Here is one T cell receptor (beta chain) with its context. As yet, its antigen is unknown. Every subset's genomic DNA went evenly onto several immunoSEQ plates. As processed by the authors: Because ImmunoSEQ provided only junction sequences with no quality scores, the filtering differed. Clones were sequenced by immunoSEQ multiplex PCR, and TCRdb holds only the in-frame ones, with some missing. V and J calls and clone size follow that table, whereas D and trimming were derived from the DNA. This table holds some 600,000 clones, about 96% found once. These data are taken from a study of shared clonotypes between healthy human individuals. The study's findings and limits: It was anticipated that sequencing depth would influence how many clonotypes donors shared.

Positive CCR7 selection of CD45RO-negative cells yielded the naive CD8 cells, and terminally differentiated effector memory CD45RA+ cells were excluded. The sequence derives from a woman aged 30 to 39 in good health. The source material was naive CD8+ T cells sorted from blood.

For the CDR3, the DNA is TGTGCCAGCAGTCTCCAAGGGGGTACCTCCAATGAGCAGTTCTTC. It is translated as CASSLQGGTSNEQFF. The gene calls are TRBV28 and TRBJ2-1; D perhaps matches TRBD1 (6 bases). Germline lookup yields CDR1 MDHEN and CDR2 SYDVKM. The CDR3 has 15 residues. V gave up 5 bases and J gave up 6 bases, with 17 bases separating them.